A single sample gave rise to the 27 T cell receptor beta chains below, sequenced in a study of T cell changes during pregnancy in multiple sclerosis. Assay: immunoSEQ multiplex PCR; the TCRdb copy retains only in-frame clones and omits some. The sample records about 55,000 clones, just under 90% being singletons. Material: CD4+ T cells from peripheral blood mononuclear cells, obtained in the first trimester of pregnancy. The receptors originated from a female donor with multiple sclerosis, enrolled in a pregnancy study.

This chain connects TRBV7-6 to TRBJ1-4; 8 bases fit TRBD1. The germline CDR1 and CDR2 sequences are SGHVS and FNYEAQ. V trimming: 2 bases; J trimming: 4 bases; junction bases outside the gene matches: 12. This CDR3 is 18 amino acids long. The CDR3 nucleotides are TGTGCCAGCAGCTTACAGGGGGCGGGACCCTGGGGTAATGAAAAACTGTTTTTT. Its translation is CASSLQGAGPWGNEKLFF.

The rearrangement joins TRBV18 to TRBJ2-5; D not resolved. The CDR3 consists of 13 residues. Trimming removed 3 bases at V and 1 base at J, with 6 bases between. Germline V gives CDR1 KGHSH, CDR2 LQKENI. The CDR3 region is CASSPLGQETQYF. The CDR3 nucleotides are TGTGCCAGCTCACCTCTCGGCCAAGAGACCCAGTACTTC.

V is TRBV18 and J is TRBJ1-1; the match to TRBD1 covers 9 bases. With 5 bases clipped from V and 1 base from J, the junction kept 2 bases outside the gene matches. Germline CDR1 reads KGHSH; CDR2 reads LQKENI. The CDR3 runs to 14 residues. The CDR3, as DNA: TGTGCCAGCTCAATGGACAGGGGGAACACTGAAGCTTTCTTT. This codes for CASSMDRGNTEAFF.

This rearrangement joins TRBV28 to TRBJ2-7; TRBD1 aligns across 8 bases. The CDR3 runs to 18 residues. CDR1 is MDHEN, CDR2 SYDVKM, per germline. V shed 1 base and J 4 bases; nucleotides not matched to a gene: 15. CDR3: CASSLSDRVGEARYEQYF. CDR3 coding DNA: TGTGCCAGCAGTTTATCGGACAGGGTAGGAGAAGCAAGGTACGAGCAGTACTTC. Full variable domain (missing parts from reference TRBV28 and TRBJ2-7): DVKVTQSSRYLVKRTGEKVFLECVQDMDHENMFWYRQDPGLGLRLIYFSYDVKMKEKGDIPEGYSVSREKKERFSLILESASTNQTSMYLCASSLSDRVGEARYEQYFGPGTRLTVT.

About this clone: The junction departs from the called germline gene at one end, perhaps through a read error. The chain couples TRBV5-4 to TRBJ2-3; 10 bases agree with TRBD2. This CDR3 region has 15 residues. Germline-derived CDR1 and CDR2 are SGHNT and YYREEE (reference sequence). This CDR3 reads CAGSLTSGGTDTQYF. In DNA form, the CDR3 reads TGTGCCGGCAGCCTAACTAGCGGGGGCACAGATACGCAGTATTTT.

The rearrangement links TRBV7-2 to TRBJ2-5, with 7 bases that match TRBD2. Trimming cost V 7 bases and J 8 bases; bases outside gene matches: 16. The length of the CDR3 is 15 residues. Per the germline V gene, CDR1 is SGHTA and CDR2 is FQGNSA. CDR3: CASTPSGRPPVTQYF. DNA for the CDR3: TGTGCCAGCACCCCCTCCGGGAGGCCCCCAGTTACCCAGTACTTC.

This clone was recorded only once. This chain links TRBV6-6 with TRBJ2-7; 8 bases line up with TRBD2. CDR3 length equals 15 residues. Germline-derived CDR1 and CDR2 are MNHNY and SVGAGI (reference sequence). V was pared by 5 bases and J by 4 bases, with 10 bases of the junction left unmatched. This CDR3 is CASSPRLAGSYEQYF. In DNA, the CDR3 is TGTGCCAGCAGTCCGCGATTAGCGGGAAGTTACGAGCAGTACTTC.

This chain joins TRBV4-1 and TRBJ2-5, with TRBD2 matching 7 bases. Germline V gene lookup returns CDR1 MGHRA and CDR2 YSYEKL. Trimming removed 2 bases from V and 7 bases from J; junction bases left unmatched: 10. CDR3 length: 15 residues. CDR3 sequence: CASSQNLAGEGTQYF. The DNA of the CDR3 is TGCGCCAGCAGCCAAAATTTGGCGGGGGAGGGGACCCAGTACTTC.

The CDR3 here is CASSTGRGNTEAFF. CDR3 DNA sequence: TGTGCCAGCAGTACTGGACGGGGGAACACTGAAGCTTTCTTT. This rearrangement joins TRBV6-5 to TRBJ1-1; D not resolved. The germline gives CDR1 MNHEY, CDR2 SVGAGI. V lost 5 bases, J lost 1 base, and 11 bases lay in between. The CDR3 totals 14 residues.

A note on this clone: Its ends do not fully match the called genes, so a read error is possible. The chain joins TRBV18 to TRBJ2-3; weak D call: TRBD2 (5 bases). Germline CDR1 KGHSH, CDR2 LQKENI. There are 12 residues in the CDR3. The CDR3 region is CASSPRREAQYF. For the CDR3, the DNA is TGTGCCAGCTCGCCACGCCGGGAAGCGCAGTATTTT. The full variable domain, its missing parts supplied by reference TRBV18 and TRBJ2-3, is NAGVMQNPRHLVRRRGQEARLRCSPMKGHSHVYWYRQLPEEGLKFMVYLQKENIIDESGMPKERFSAEFPKEGPSILRIQQVVRGDSAAYFCASSPRREAQYFGPGTRLTVL.

The chain is built from TRBV6-5 and TRBJ1-2, with a weak D call TRBD1 (6 bases). Germline lookup yields CDR1 MNHEY and CDR2 SVGAGI. This CDR3 has 14 residues. The V end was cut by 2 bases, the J end by 8 bases, with 15 bases between. CDR3 DNA sequence: TGTGCCAGCAGTTACAGCTCGACAGGTTCCGGCTACACCTTC. Translated: CASSYSSTGSGYTF.

This chain connects TRBV2 to TRBJ1-5; 9 nucleotides match TRBD1. V was pared by 5 bases and J by 8 bases, with 4 bases of the junction left unmatched. The germline V gene has CDR1 SNHLY and CDR2 FYNNEI. The CDR3 totals 13 residues. In nucleotides, the CDR3 is TGTGCCAGCAGTCGACAGGGGGGCGAGCCCCAGCATTTT. As protein: CASSRQGGEPQHF.

This sequence joins TRBV12-5 and TRBJ1-2, with D possibly TRBD1 on 6 matching bases. This CDR3 contains 17 residues. V lost 0 bases and J 4 bases, leaving 18 bases between the germline ends. The germline V gene encodes CDR1 LGHNT and CDR2 FRNRAP. The CDR3 coding sequence is TGTGCTAGTGGTTTGGTATGGGATCAGGGGATTAGCTATGGCTACACCTTC. It specifies CASGLVWDQGISYGYTF.

The chain is built from TRBV30 and TRBJ1-6; the match to TRBD1 covers 8 bases. The CDR3 extends over 15 amino acids. The ends lost 2 bases at V and 6 bases at J; junction bases unmatched: 6. Looked up from germline, CDR1 is GTSNPN and CDR2 is SVGIG (reference sequence). The CDR3 sequence: CAWSILDRGNSPLHF. As DNA, the CDR3 is TGTGCCTGGAGTATTTTAGACAGGGGTAATTCACCCCTCCACTTT.

The V call is TRBV28, the J call TRBJ1-1; unclear D gene. The V and J ends lost 7 bases and 0 bases respectively, with 9 bases between them. The CDR3 is 13 amino acids. From germline, CDR1 is MDHEN and CDR2 SYDVKM. CDR3 loop: CASIEYMNTEAFF. Here the CDR3 DNA reads TGTGCCAGCATTGAATACATGAACACTGAAGCTTTCTTT.

This chain links TRBV27 with TRBJ2-3; 7 nucleotides match TRBD2. CDR1 is MNHEY and CDR2 is SMNVEV in the germline V gene (reference sequence). This CDR3 region has 16 residues. Losses at the gene ends were 2 bases for V and 5 bases for J; bases not matched to a gene: 10. The CDR3 spells CASSLVAGVLLDTQYF. The CDR3 DNA reads TGTGCCAGCAGTTTAGTGGCGGGAGTGCTACTAGATACGCAGTATTTT.

The V and J genes are TRBV7-2 and TRBJ2-7; D unresolved. The CDR3 has 13 residues. Trimming shortened V by 3 bases and J by 5 bases, and 11 bases separated the two germline ends. Germline V gene data show CDR1 as SGHTA and CDR2 as FQGNSA. The chain's CDR3 is CASSLEQTHEQYF. CDR3 nucleotides: TGTGCCAGCAGCTTGGAACAGACACACGAGCAGTACTTC.

The chain uses TRBV30 and TRBJ1-1; D is uncertain. Germline CDR1 reads GTSNPN; CDR2 reads SVGIG (reference sequence). This CDR3 spans 14 amino acids. Trimming stripped 0 bases from V and 0 bases from J, with 8 bases between. In DNA, the CDR3 is TGTGCCTGGAGTGTTAGAGGTCTGAACACTGAAGCTTTCTTT. Its protein is CAWSVRGLNTEAFF.

This chain connects TRBV9 to TRBJ1-6; 10 bases are shared with TRBD1. V was pared by 0 bases and J by 7 bases, with 7 bases of the junction left unmatched. The CDR3 loop spans 17 amino acids. The V gene's germline CDR1 is SGDLS and CDR2 YYNGEE. DNA of the CDR3: TGTGCCAGCAGCGTAGTCGACAGGGGGCAGGGAAATTCACCCCTCCACTTT. Amino acids: CASSVVDRGQGNSPLHF. Variable domain in full (rest from reference TRBV9 and TRBJ1-6): DSGVTQTPKHLITATGQRVTLRCSPRSGDLSVYWYQQSLDQGLQFLIQYYNGEERAKGNILERFSAQQFPDLHSELNLSSLELGDSALYFCASSVVDRGQGNSPLHFGNGTRLTVT.

V gene TRBV28 combines with J gene TRBJ2-3; TRBD2 agrees at 7 bases. Per germline, CDR1 MDHEN and CDR2 SYDVKM. CDR3 length: 16 amino acids. V was clipped by 3 bases and J by 6 bases; unmatched bases: 12. This CDR3 reads CASSFGGGSVRDTQYF. CDR3 coding DNA: TGTGCCAGCAGTTTTGGGGGGGGTAGTGTCAGGGATACGCAGTATTTT.

This sequence joins TRBV27 and TRBJ2-1; TRBD2 matches at 9 bases. This CDR3 has 15 residues. Trimming removed 5 bases from V and 3 bases from J; junction bases left unmatched: 5. Per the germline V gene, CDR1 is MNHEY and CDR2 is SMNVEV (reference sequence). The CDR3 DNA is TGTGCCAGCAGTAAAGGACTAGCGATCTACAATGAGCAGTTCTTC. Protein: CASSKGLAIYNEQFF.

This clone appeared once. The rearrangement uses TRBV21-1 and TRBJ1-5. TRBV21-1 constitutes a pseudogene. This CDR3 comprises 14 residues. The CDR3 spells CASSNLRPVEPQHF. The CDR3 nucleotides read TGTGCCAGCAGCAATCTTCGCCCGGTGGAGCCCCAGCATTTT.

The rearrangement joins TRBV27 to TRBJ2-3; D call uncertain. CDR1 MNHEY and CDR2 SMNVEV come from the germline V gene (reference sequence). V dropped 5 bases and J dropped 4 bases, with 7 bases sitting between them. There are 12 residues in the CDR3. The CDR3 sequence: CASSLSADTQYF. In DNA form, the CDR3 reads TGTGCCAGCAGTCTCAGCGCAGATACGCAGTATTTT.

This chain joins TRBV27 and TRBJ1-5, with D possibly being TRBD1 (6 bases). The germline V and J ends were trimmed by 3 bases and 6 bases, with 12 bases remaining between them. Germline V gene data show CDR1 as MNHEY and CDR2 as SMNVEV (reference sequence). CDR3 length: 14 amino acids. This chain's CDR3 is CASSLVRGGQPQHF. Written as DNA, the CDR3 is TGTGCCAGCAGTTTGGTAAGGGGGGGTCAGCCCCAGCATTTT.

The J gene is TRBJ2-1, the V gene TRBV11-3, with 10 bases identical to TRBD1. Germline trimming cut 5 bases from V and 8 bases from J; bases unmatched to any gene: 6. There are 14 residues in the CDR3. The germline V gene has CDR1 SGHNT and CDR2 YENEEA. The DNA for the CDR3 is TGTGCCAGCAGCCGGGGGACAGGGGAGGATGAGCAGTTCTTC. Protein: CASSRGTGEDEQFF.

This chain links TRBV19 with TRBJ2-1; 9 bases are a match to TRBD1. Germline V gene data show CDR1 as LNHDA and CDR2 as SQIVND (reference sequence). The CDR3 sequence is 13 residues long. J gave up 9 bases and V 5 bases, and 5 bases lay outside the gene matches. The CDR3 coding sequence is TGTGCCAGTAGTCCCCGGGACAGGGCTGAGCAGTTCTTC. Translated, it gives CASSPRDRAEQFF.

This clone turned up a few times. The chain is built from TRBV6-5 and TRBJ1-1; possible D gene TRBD1, 6 bases. Germline lookup yields CDR1 MNHEY and CDR2 SVGAGI. Trimming pared 2 bases from V and 2 bases from J, leaving 15 bases between. CDR3 size: 16 residues. Here the CDR3 DNA reads TGTGCCAGCAGTTACGTCCAGGGGCGACGTAACACTGAAGCTTTCTTT. The encoded protein is CASSYVQGRRNTEAFF.